Each of the 10 T cell receptor beta chains below was sequenced from the same sample in a study of T cell responses to AZD1222 COVID-19 vaccine. Method: immunoSEQ multiplex PCR; TCRdb's copy keeps in-frame clones and lacks some. Of approximately 130,000 clones in the sample, more than 85% were seen once. The sequenced sample was peripheral blood, obtained on day 0 of AZD1222 vaccination. The receptors originated from an adult in good health.

The chain has TRBV7-2 and TRBJ2-3; 7 bases are a match to TRBD2. After removal of 6 bases from V and 1 base from J, the junction contained 4 bases not matched to a gene. CDR3 length: 14 amino acids. Germline V gene sequence: CDR1 SGHTA, CDR2 FQGNSA. CDR3 protein: CASSPTSGTDTQYF. The CDR3, as DNA: TGTGCCAGCAGTCCCACTAGCGGCACAGATACGCAGTATTTT.

This clone came up once. This chain connects TRBV4-1 to TRBJ1-2; D remains ambiguous. This CDR3 contains 13 residues. In germline, CDR1 is MGHRA, CDR2 YSYEKL. Trimming pared 0 bases from V and 4 bases from J, leaving 6 bases between. The chain's CDR3 is CASSQDRFYGYTF. Here the CDR3 DNA reads TGCGCCAGCAGCCAAGATAGATTCTATGGCTACACCTTC.

The CDR3 protein is CASHQTVAGELFF. The CDR3 nucleotides are TGTGCCAGCCATCAGACCGTCGCCGGGGAGCTGTTTTTT. The chain links TRBV12-3 or TRBV12-4 to TRBJ2-2; D remains ambiguous. CDR3 length: 13 amino acids. V lost 8 bases to trimming and J lost 6 bases, with 13 bases between them.

The V gene is TRBV7-8, the J gene TRBJ1-5, with D unclear. The germline V and J ends were trimmed by 5 bases and 6 bases, with 17 bases remaining between them. This CDR3 has 15 residues. Germline V gives CDR1 SGHVS, CDR2 FQNEAQ. The CDR3 nucleotides are TGTGCCAGCAGCCCCACCTCGGGGTTAGCTCAGCCCCAGCATTTT. Its protein is CASSPTSGLAQPQHF.

The chain employs TRBV13 and TRBJ1-1; D perhaps matches TRBD1 (6 bases). The CDR3 is 11 residues long. V was shortened by 8 bases and J by 5 bases, with 9 bases between the two germline ends. Germline V lookup: CDR1 PRHDT, CDR2 FYEKMQ (reference sequence). CDR3 region: CASGGTTEAFF. The CDR3 bases are TGTGCCAGCGGCGGGACAACTGAAGCTTTCTTT.

This CDR3 reads CASSIRGGAYEQYF. The CDR3 nucleotides read TGTGCCAGTAGTATTCGAGGGGGCGCCTACGAGCAGTACTTC. The V and J genes are TRBV19 and TRBJ2-7; 7 bases fit TRBD1. V lost 3 bases, J lost 2 bases, and 4 bases stayed unmatched. The CDR3 covers 14 residues. CDR1 LNHDA and CDR2 SQIVND come from the germline V gene (reference sequence). The complete variable domain, with remaining parts taken from reference TRBV19 and TRBJ2-7, reads DGGITQSPKYLFRKEGQNVTLSCEQNLNHDAMYWYRQDPGQGLRLIYYSQIVNDFQKGDIAEGYSVSREKKESFPLTVTSAQKNPTAFYLCASSIRGGAYEQYFGPGTRLTVT.

The chain combines TRBV28 with TRBJ2-5, with D unclear. V gave up 7 bases and J gave up 4 bases, with 10 bases separating them. Germline CDR1 reads MDHEN; CDR2 reads SYDVKM. CDR3 length: 12 amino acids. CDR3 coding DNA: TGTGCCAGCAAACGGTCTTCAGAGACCCAGTACTTC. This translates into CASKRSSETQYF.

The chain is built from TRBV27 and TRBJ1-3; D uncertain. Trimming took 5 bases from V and 0 from J, leaving 14 bases between them. This CDR3 is 16 amino acids long. Germline loops: CDR1 MNHEY, CDR2 SMNVEV (reference sequence). CDR3 nucleotide sequence: TGTGCCAGCAGTACAATCCCCTTAAGCTCTGGAAACACCATATATTTT. Its protein product is CASSTIPLSSGNTIYF.

The V gene is TRBV28, the J gene TRBJ2-7; D remains ambiguous. The V end lost 4 bases, the J end lost 1 base, and 8 bases lay between the germline ends. CDR1 and CDR2 from the germline V gene are MDHEN and SYDVKM. This CDR3 contains 13 residues. The CDR3 sequence is CASSSPYSYEQYF. Written as DNA, the CDR3 is TGTGCCAGCAGTTCACCCTATTCCTACGAGCAGTACTTC.

This chain connects TRBV7-2 to TRBJ2-2, with 9 bases identical to TRBD1. Germline values: CDR1 SGHTA, CDR2 FQGNSA. This CDR3 spans 14 amino acids. V was pared by 6 bases and J by 7 bases, with 6 bases of the junction left unmatched. CDR3 loop: CASRRQGDSGELFF. The DNA of the CDR3 is TGTGCCAGCAGGCGACAGGGGGACAGCGGGGAGCTGTTTTTT.